This is a list of T cell receptor beta chains from one sample in a study of vaccination and CD4 T cells after COVID-19. MiXCR, applied by TCRdb to the PCR reads, yields one record per CDR3 protein. The sample lists some 15,000 distinct CDR3 sequences, 36% occurring once. No cognate antigen is known for these TCRs. Sequenced here: CD4+ T cells from blood, cultured in vitro, sampled before SARS-CoV-2 vaccination. These receptors were obtained from a human donor who received a COVID-19 vaccine. The CDR3 runs from the conserved cysteine through the conserved F or W. A D gene is named only where the DNA matches it firmly. Clone size is shown for a subset of rows, as once, few, many or a class of expanded clone.

.,TRBD1,TRBV7-2,TRBJ2-5,CASSSRDRGGETQYF,TGTGCCAGCAGCTCCCGGGACAGGGGTGGAGAGACCCAGTACTTC
.,TRBD1,TRBV27,TRBJ2-7,CASSKGQGRSYEQYF,TGTGCCAGCAGCAAAGGACAGGGGCGTTCCTACGAGCAGTACTTC
.,.,TRBV6-4,TRBJ2-3,CASSFGGGVDTQYF,TGTGCCAGCAGCTTCGGTGGTGGGGTGGATACGCAGTATTTT
.,TRBD2,TRBV12-3/TRBV12-4,TRBJ2-2,CASSQLAGGPGGELFF,TGTGCCAGCAGTCAGCTAGCGGGGGGGCCTGGCGGGGAGCTGTTTTTT
.,TRBD1,TRBV6-1,TRBJ1-3,CASSTPDRDGSGNTIYF,TGTGCCAGCAGTACACCGGACAGGGATGGCTCTGGAAACACCATATATTTT
.,.,TRBV5-1,TRBJ1-1,CASSFWGPGNTEAFF,TGCGCCAGCAGCTTCTGGGGGCCTGGGAACACTGAAGCTTTCTTT
few,TRBD2,TRBV20-1,TRBJ2-2,CSARDRSSGGVRTGELFF,TGCAGTGCTAGAGATCGTAGTAGCGGGGGGGTTCGGACCGGGGAGCTGTTTTTT
few,.,TRBV24-1,TRBJ2-4,CATSGDWVLAKNIQYF,TGTGCCACCAGTGGGGACTGGGTACTAGCCAAAAACATTCAGTACTTC
.,TRBD2,TRBV20-1,TRBJ2-3,CSASTTSGGTDTQYF,TGCAGTGCTAGCACTACTAGCGGGGGCACAGATACGCAGTATTTT
.,TRBD1,TRBV25-1,TRBJ1-2,CASRGQGGYTF,TGTGCCAGCAGGGGACAGGGTGGCTACACCTTC
.,TRBD1,TRBV12-5,TRBJ1-5,CASGFGQGYNQPQHF,TGTGCTAGTGGTTTCGGACAGGGTTACAATCAGCCCCAGCATTTT
.,.,TRBV25-1,TRBJ1-6,CASSEAPGTGSPPHF,TGTGCCAGCAGTGAGGCCCCGGGGACGGGTTCACCCCCCCACTTT
.,.,TRBV6-1,TRBJ2-7,CASSSLYEQYF,TGTGCCAGCAGCTCTCTCTACGAGCAGTACTTC
.,.,TRBV12-3/TRBV12-4,TRBJ2-5,CASSFVGETQYF,TGTGCCAGCAGTTTTGTGGGGGAGACCCAGTACTTC
.,TRBD1,TRBV19,TRBJ1-1,CASSIQGVNTEAFF,TGTGCCAGTAGTATTCAGGGGGTGAACACTGAAGCTTTCTTT
few,TRBD1,TRBV7-8,TRBJ2-5,CASSLGVAQGALRNQETQYF,TGTGCCAGCAGCTTAGGGGTGGCCCAGGGGGCGTTAAGGAATCAAGAGACCCAGTACTTC
.,.,TRBV20-1,TRBJ1-5,CSASQGCRDQPQHF,TGCAGTGCTTCTCAGGGTTGTAGGGATCAGCCCCAGCATTTT
.,TRBD1,TRBV12-3/TRBV12-4,TRBJ2-1,CASSPHVGGLQTYNEQFF,TGTGCCAGCAGTCCGCATGTAGGGGGCCTACAAACCTACAATGAGCAGTTCTTC
few,.,TRBV7-6,TRBJ2-5,CASSAYGGAGETQYF,TGTGCCAGCAGCGCCTACGGCGGGGCGGGAGAGACCCAGTACTTC
.,.,TRBV7-9,TRBJ1-2,CASSLLNNYGYTF,TGTGCCAGCAGTCTACTCAATAACTATGGCTACACCTTC
.,.,TRBV20-1,TRBJ1-1,CSARGSRGSTEAFF,TGCAGTGCTAGGGGGTCCCGAGGGAGCACTGAAGCTTTCTTT
once,.,TRBV29-1,TRBJ1-3,CSVALVSGNTIYF,TGCAGCGTTGCCTTAGTCTCTGGAAACACCATATATTTT
few,.,TRBV10-3,TRBJ1-5,CASSVGRGDQPQHF,TGTGCCTCGTCCGTGGGGAGGGGCGATCAGCCCCAGCATTTT
.,TRBD1,TRBV2,TRBJ1-5,CASRRDRTWNQPQHF,TGTGCCAGCAGACGGGACAGGACATGGAATCAGCCCCAGCATTTT
.,.,TRBV7-6,TRBJ2-5,CASSSTQIQFYGETQYF,TGTGCCAGCAGCTCAACCCAGATACAATTTTACGGAGAGACCCAGTACTTC
.,TRBD1,TRBV9,TRBJ1-2,CASSPGTGGYGYTF,TGTGCCAGCAGCCCCGGGACAGGGGGCTATGGCTACACCTTC
.,TRBD1,TRBV20-1,TRBJ2-2,CSARRDSSTGELFF,TGCAGTGCCCGCCGGGACAGTTCCACCGGGGAGCTGTTTTTT